This T cell receptor (beta chain) is from a study of cytomegalovirus exposure and HLA in healthy donors (dated 2017 in TCRdb). About the investigation overall: According to an earlier analysis of a few hundred of the donors, about 179 million T cells yielded 90 million to 130 million unique TCR beta sequences and 276 Gb of sequence data. An early release covering 550 to 700 HLA-typed donors comprised 250 to 350 gigabases of sequencing data and around 86 million unique TCR sequences. Of the roughly 430 genotyped donors, approximately 82% fell in the genetic ancestry cluster associated with self-reported Caucasian donors. The study was designed to test whether signatures of past pathogen exposure could be identified by cataloging public T cell receptors. The study used immunosequencing to profile the T cell repertoires of hundreds of subjects and linked those repertoires to cytomegalovirus serostatus. Besides the first cohort of 666 subjects, a separate validation cohort made up of over a hundred different subjects was used. The study combined high-throughput TCR immunosequencing, statistical association of individual TCRs with disease status, and machine learning to predict cytomegalovirus infection status. In a later analysis, previously published TCR beta repertoires from roughly 710 donors were re-analyzed and high-resolution HLA genotyping was added so that TCR occurrence patterns could be studied. In the later analysis, no new phenotypic data were used to find candidate immune exposures; instead, reliance was placed on TCR beta sequences and their occurrence across donors. In an earlier analysis of 500 to 650 of the donors, high-throughput TCR beta sequencing was used to judge whether each TCR beta V gene segment behaved as functional or pseudogenic. Donor age, sex, ethnicity and CMV serostatus were compiled alongside the repertoire data. Genome-wide SNP genotypes for about 65% of the roughly 670 donors were used in a later genetic analysis, which treated that subset as a discovery cohort. All discovery cohort repertoires had been generated on a single sequencing platform. HLA typing covered class I and class II loci at four-digit resolution. The number of donors typed differed by locus, with 629-630 for A, B, C, DRB1 and DQB1, 522 for DQA1, over 600 for DPA1, and roughly 450 for DPB1. Because of strong linkage in the cohort, a few DR-DQ haplotypes were treated as single units for association and clustering. Among about 390 genotyped donors of the cohort, an average of approximately 240,000 unique TCR beta nucleotide sequences were sequenced per donor, roughly 18% of them non-productive.

Including cysteine and phenylalanine, the CDR3 has 15 amino acids. Of the read, only the CDR3 DNA is kept; its 45 bases are in frame from base 1. From the germline V gene, CDR1 is MDHEN and CDR2 is SYDVKM. V is shortened by 2 bases, J by 0 bases, and the region joining them spans 8 bases. Summary of the overall study and its limitations: It was suggested by the authors that the approach could potentially be generalized to other disease states and immunological phenotypes. A total of fewer than 200 TCR beta chains were listed by the study as associated with cytomegalovirus. The presence/absence analyses assumed that sequencing depth was roughly uniform across donors, and that assumption may not be true. A later analysis found that HLA-associated TCR beta chains were more clonally expanded and had lower generation probabilities than equally common non-associated chains. According to a later analysis, parvovirus B19, influenza, CMV and Epstein-Barr virus appeared linked to several top co-occurrence clusters. In a later analysis, the rate of TCR association differed among HLA loci, with DRB1 alleles having the most associated TCRs and HLA-C alleles having the fewest. Because the 87-base-pair reads could not distinguish some IMGT-functional V segments, including TRBV6-2 and TRBV6-3, those segments were excluded. Across donors, most TCR sequences were observed very rarely, whereas some public TCRs were present in many individuals. A cluster of highly shared sequence variants was judged likely to be a technical artifact of the sequencing pipeline. Specific HLA alleles were associated with 15,000 to 20,000 TCR beta sequences at a false discovery rate of 0.05 in a later analysis. In a later analysis, most CMV-associated TCR beta chains were found to appear HLA-restricted, with HLA associations seemingly driven largely by CMV exposure. Strong co-occurrence of HLA alleles, especially DR and DQ, made assigning TCR associations to individual alleles difficult. According to a later genetic analysis, donors in an Asian-associated ancestry cluster had fewer N-insertions in productive TCRs than the approximately 710-donor mean. Because counts were too low, seventeen rarely observed V segments, including chromosome 9 orphons, were excluded from the earlier analysis of 587 of the donors. Only TCR beta chains were sequenced in this cohort, and the absence of alpha or paired-chain data limited detectable features. Because HLA typing was unavailable for some donors at each locus, only the typed subset was used in association tests. A further reported finding was that TCR beta sequences accurately predicted the HLA-A and HLA-B alleles for most subjects in the first cohort. Linkage disequilibrium might explain the correlated functional status among segregating V segments, but an unknown experimental factor could not be excluded. In a later genetic analysis, a missense DCLRE1C variant was associated with V-gene and J-gene trimming of TCR beta chains, and the association was replicated in an independent cohort. Cytomegalovirus status was reported to be diagnosed by the classifier with high specificity and sensitivity in both the original and validation cohorts. In vitro tests confirmed that a few of the cytomegalovirus-associated TCR beta chains recognize cytomegalovirus antigens. In an earlier analysis of approximately 590 of the donors, most TCR beta V segments appeared in productive rearrangements about 87% or about 30% of the time, broadly matching IMGT annotations. For the cohort, immune exposure information was limited to CMV serostatus.

Library prep was done by the immunoSEQ multiplex PCR assay. For the multiplex PCR, a mixture combining 60 forward primers for TCR Vbeta segments and 13 reverse primers for TCR Jbeta segments was used. Amplification of the CDR3 region of rearranged TCR beta genes was performed with a multiplex PCR assay on genomic DNA. The Illumina HiSeq System was used to sequence the amplified TCR beta libraries as 87-base-pair reads. The study's processing was this. A later analysis counted some 80 million unique TCR beta chains across the 650 to 800 repertoires, and some 11 million of these chains were shared by at least two donors. To remove PCR and sequencing errors, raw reads were error-corrected and collapsed into unique sequences using a nearest-neighbor algorithm that merged closely related sequences. To assign V, D and J gene segments, CDR3 sequences were aligned to IMGT reference sequences. For a sequence to be retained, at least a six-nucleotide match to both a V gene segment and a J gene segment was required. Rearrangements were called productive when the CDR3 lacked stop codons and stayed in frame with V and J; all others were non-productive. CDR3 was defined by IMGT convention, running from the second conserved V-encoded cysteine to the conserved J-encoded phenylalanine. Sequences without an unambiguous match to a single V gene segment were excluded from the earlier analysis of 587 of the donors. An earlier analysis of a few hundred of the donors called V segments functional above 56.7% productive rearrangements and segregating when the between-donor standard deviation exceeded 5%. A statistical classification framework was developed to diagnose cytomegalovirus status using the catalog of TCR beta chain sequences. V and J gene assignment, in a later analysis, came from comparing TCR nucleotide sequences with IMGT/GENE-DB human TR gene sequences. Using the TCRdist pipeline, a later analysis assigned CDR3 sequences along with most-parsimonious VDJ recombination scenarios. A later analysis defined each TCR beta chain by its CDR3 amino acid sequence plus V-gene family, and excluded reads lacking a unique V-gene family. As a way to deal with suspected cross-contamination and a sequencing artifact, a later analysis dropped hundreds of nucleotide sequences that were highly shared and had low generation probability. In a later analysis, a clonal expansion index for each public chain was calculated from normalized within-repertoire ranks of inferred template counts. In a later analysis, generation probabilities were computed using a VDJ recombination model fitted to out-of-frame rearrangements, and the results were checked against IGoR. A later analysis scored TCR-TCR, TCR-HLA and TCR-CMV co-occurrence with hypergeometric tests, applying a repertoire-size bias correction to TCR pairs. To estimate false discovery rates, a later analysis permuted the HLA or CMV assignments 20 times. A later analysis grouped co-occurring TCRs with DBSCAN, adding TCRdist sequence similarity when clustering within HLA-allele-positive subsets. Repertoires with fewer than 30,000 or more than 120,000 public chains were left out of co-occurrence clustering, as were several repertoires with anomalous nucleotide sharing. TCRdb obtained this table from immuneACCESS and retained in-frame rearrangements with V and J assigned. These tables miss some clones; where compared with another copy, unresolved V genes account for less than half of the shortfall, and the remainder is unexplained. The V and J calls and clone size are taken from that table; D and trimming were inferred from the DNA. The sample contains 150,000 to 180,000 clones, around 79% of them found a single time. The top ten clones comprise 2.5% to 3% of the sample.

As for this clone: The antigen this receptor binds is unknown. No base quality information exists; no much larger clone differs at one position.

In total, fewer than 750 healthy bone marrow donors made up the cohort. At the time of sampling, all cohort members were nominally healthy, though unrecorded immune exposures were likely present. The donor was CMV seronegative and belonged to the group of over 350 seronegative cohort members. A peripheral blood sample was provided by each donor, and peripheral blood mononuclear cells were used for TCR beta sequencing. Genomic DNA extraction from the blood cell samples was performed with the Qiagen DNeasy Blood Extraction Kit. The receptor was derived from a man aged 18 to 30 in good health and CMV-seronegative. Specimen: PBMCs. The chain uses TRBV28 and TRBJ2-1; no D segment can be confidently identified. The CDR3 region reads CASSLNPSSYNEQFF. DNA sequence: TGTGCCAGCAGTTTAAACCCGAGCTCCTACAATGAGCAGTTCTTC.